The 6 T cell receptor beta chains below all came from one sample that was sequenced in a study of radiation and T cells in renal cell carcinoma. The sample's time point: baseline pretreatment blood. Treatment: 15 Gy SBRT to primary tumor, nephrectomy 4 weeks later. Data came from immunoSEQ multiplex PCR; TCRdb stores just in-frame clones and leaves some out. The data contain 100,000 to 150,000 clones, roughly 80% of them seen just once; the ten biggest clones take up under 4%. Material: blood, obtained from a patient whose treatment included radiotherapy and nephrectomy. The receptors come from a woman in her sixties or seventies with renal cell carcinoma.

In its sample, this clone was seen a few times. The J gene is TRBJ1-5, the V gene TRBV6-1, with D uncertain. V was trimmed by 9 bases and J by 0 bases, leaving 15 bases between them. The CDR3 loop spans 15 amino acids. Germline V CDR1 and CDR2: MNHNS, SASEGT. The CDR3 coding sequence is TGTGCCAGTATAGGTGCAGTTAATAGCAATCAGCCCCAGCATTTT. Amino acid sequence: CASIGAVNSNQPQHF.

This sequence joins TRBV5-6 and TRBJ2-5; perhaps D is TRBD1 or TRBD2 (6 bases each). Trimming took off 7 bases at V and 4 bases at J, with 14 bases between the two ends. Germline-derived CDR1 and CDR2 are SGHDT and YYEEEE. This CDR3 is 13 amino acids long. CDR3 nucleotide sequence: TGTGCCAGCGCCTCGGGGGCCCCAGAGACCCAGTACTTC. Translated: CASASGAPETQYF.

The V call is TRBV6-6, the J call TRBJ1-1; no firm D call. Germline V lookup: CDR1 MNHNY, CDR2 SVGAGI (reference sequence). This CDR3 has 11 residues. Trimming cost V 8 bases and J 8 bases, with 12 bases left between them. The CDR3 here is CASCALWEAFF. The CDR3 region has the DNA TGTGCCAGCTGCGCATTATGGGAAGCTTTCTTT.

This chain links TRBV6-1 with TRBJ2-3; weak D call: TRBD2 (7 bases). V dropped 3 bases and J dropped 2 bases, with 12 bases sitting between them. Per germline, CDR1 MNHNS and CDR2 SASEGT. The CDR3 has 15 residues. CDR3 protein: CASSEGGPYTDTQYF. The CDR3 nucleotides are TGTGCCAGCAGTGAGGGGGGGCCCTACACAGATACGCAGTATTTT.

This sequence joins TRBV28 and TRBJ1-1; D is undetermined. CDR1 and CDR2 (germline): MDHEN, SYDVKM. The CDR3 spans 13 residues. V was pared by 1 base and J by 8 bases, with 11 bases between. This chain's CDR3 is CASSLSPVSEAFF. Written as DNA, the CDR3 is TGTGCCAGCAGTTTATCGCCAGTATCCGAAGCTTTCTTT.

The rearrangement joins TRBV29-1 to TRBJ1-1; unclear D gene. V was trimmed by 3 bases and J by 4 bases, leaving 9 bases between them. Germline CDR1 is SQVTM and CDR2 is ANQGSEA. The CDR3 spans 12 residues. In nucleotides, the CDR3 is TGCAGCGTTGACCGAGAGTTCACTGAAGCTTTCTTT. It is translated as CSVDREFTEAFF.